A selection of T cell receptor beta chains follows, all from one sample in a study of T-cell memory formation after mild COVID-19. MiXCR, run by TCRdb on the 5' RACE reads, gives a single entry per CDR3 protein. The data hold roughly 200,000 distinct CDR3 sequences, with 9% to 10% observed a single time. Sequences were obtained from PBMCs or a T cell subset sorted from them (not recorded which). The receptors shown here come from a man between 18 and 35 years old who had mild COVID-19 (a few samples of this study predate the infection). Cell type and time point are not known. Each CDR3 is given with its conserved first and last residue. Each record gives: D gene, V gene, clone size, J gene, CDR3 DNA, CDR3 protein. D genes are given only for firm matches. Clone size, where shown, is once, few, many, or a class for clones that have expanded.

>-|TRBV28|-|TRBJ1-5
TGTGCCAGCAGTTTACCAGGGAGGGGGAGCAATCAGCCCCAGCATTTT
CASSLPGRGSNQPQHF
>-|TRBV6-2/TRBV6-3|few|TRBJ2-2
TGTGCCAGCACGTTGACTTACACCGGGGAGCTGTTTTTT
CASTLTYTGELFF
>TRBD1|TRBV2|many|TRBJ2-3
TGTGCCAGCAGTCTACAGGGGGCGCAGGCAGATACGCAGTATTTT
CASSLQGAQADTQYF
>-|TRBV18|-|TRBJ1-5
TGTGCCAGCTCACCAGATCTGCGGGTGGATCAGCCCCAGCATTTT
CASSPDLRVDQPQHF
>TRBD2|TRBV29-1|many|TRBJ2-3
TGCAGCGTTGAAGCGACTAGCCTTCCAACAGATACGCAGTATTTT
CSVEATSLPTDTQYF
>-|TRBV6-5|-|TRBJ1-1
TGTGCCACCCGCCGCGCACAGACCGCCCGGGGGGCTGAAGCTTTCTTT
CATRRAQTARGAEAFF
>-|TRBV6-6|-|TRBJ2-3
TGTGCCAGCAATCCAGAGGGGGGGCCAGCAGATACGCAGTATTTT
CASNPEGGPADTQYF
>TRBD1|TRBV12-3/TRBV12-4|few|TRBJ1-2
TGTGCCAGCAGACGCGCGACAGGGGTACGGAATGGCTACACCTTC
CASRRATGVRNGYTF
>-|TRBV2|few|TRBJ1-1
TGTGCCAGCAGTGGCGGACGGGACACTGAAGCTTTCTTT
CASSGGRDTEAFF
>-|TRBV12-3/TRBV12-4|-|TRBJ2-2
TGTGCCAGCAGTCGACAGGTCGGGGAGCTGTTTTTT
CASSRQVGELFF
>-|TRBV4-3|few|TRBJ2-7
TGCGCCAGCAGCCAGGCCCCAGAGTCCTACGAGCAGTACTTC
CASSQAPESYEQYF
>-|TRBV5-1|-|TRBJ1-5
TGCGCCAGCAGCGCAGACGGGTATAGCAATCAGCCCCAGCATTTT
CASSADGYSNQPQHF
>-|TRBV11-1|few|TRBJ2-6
TGTGCCAGCAGCTTGAGAAGCTCTGGGGCCAACGTCCTGACTTTC
CASSLRSSGANVLTF
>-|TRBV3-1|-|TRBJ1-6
TGTGCCAGCAGCCAAGCTTTGAGTGTTTCACCCCTCCACTTT
CASSQALSVSPLHF
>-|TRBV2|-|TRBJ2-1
TGTGCCAGCACATCCAGTGCCGGTGAGCAGTTCTTC
CASTSSAGEQFF
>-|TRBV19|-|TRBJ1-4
TGTGCCAGCTCCTCCCTAAACCCCAATGAAAAACTGTTTTTT
CASSSLNPNEKLFF
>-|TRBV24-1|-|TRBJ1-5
TGTGCCACCAGTGATCAAACAGCATTTCCGCCCCAGCATTTT
CATSDQTAFPPQHF
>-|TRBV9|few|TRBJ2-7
TGTGCCAGCAGCGCCCGGGAAAGGACCTACGAGCAGTACTTC
CASSARERTYEQYF
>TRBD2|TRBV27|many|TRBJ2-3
TGTGCCAGCCGGGAGGGGTATGACACAGATACGCAGTATTTT
CASREGYDTDTQYF
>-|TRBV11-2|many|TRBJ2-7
TGTGCCAGCAGCTTAGGAGGGGGCGGGAACGAGCAGTACTTC
CASSLGGGGNEQYF
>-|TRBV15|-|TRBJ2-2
TGTGCCACCAGCAGAGATGCACTAACCGGGGAGCTGTTTTTT
CATSRDALTGELFF
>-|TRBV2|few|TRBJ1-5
TGTGCCAGCTCAGGACAGCCCGATATCAATCAGCCCCAGCATTTT
CASSGQPDINQPQHF
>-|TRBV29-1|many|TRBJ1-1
TGCAGCGTTTCAAACACTGAAGCTTTCTTT
CSVSNTEAFF
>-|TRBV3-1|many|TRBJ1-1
TGTGCCAGCAGCCGGGAGACAGATATGAACACTGAAGCTTTCTTT
CASSRETDMNTEAFF
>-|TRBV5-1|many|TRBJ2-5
TGCGCCAGCAGCTTGGAGCGCCTGAGGGGGCAAGAGACCCAGTACTTC
CASSLERLRGQETQYF
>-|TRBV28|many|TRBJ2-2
TGTGCCAGCAGTTTATCTGGGTACACCGGGGAGCTGTTTTTT
CASSLSGYTGELFF
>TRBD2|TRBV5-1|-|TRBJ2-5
TGCACCAGCACATTCGGACTAGCGGGGTTCGGGGAGACCCAGTACTTC
CTSTFGLAGFGETQYF
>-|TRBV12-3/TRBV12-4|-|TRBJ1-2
TGTGCCAGCGGGGCCAGGTTGCAGGGAGACTACACCTTC
CASGARLQGDYTF
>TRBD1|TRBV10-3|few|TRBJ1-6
TGTGCCATCAGAGGGACAGGTTCTCTAAATTCACCCCTCCACTTT
CAIRGTGSLNSPLHF
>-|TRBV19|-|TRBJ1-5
TGTGCCAGTAGCCCGCTGGCAGCCTCACCTTCGGGCCCCCAGCATTTT
CASSPLAASPSGPQHF
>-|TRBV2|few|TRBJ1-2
TGTGCCAGCAGTGAAGAGATCCCCCCCTTCGGCTATGGCTACACCTTC
CASSEEIPPFGYGYTF
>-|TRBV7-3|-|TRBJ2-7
TGTGCCAGCAGCTTTTTGGTAGGCTACGAGCAGTACTTC
CASSFLVGYEQYF
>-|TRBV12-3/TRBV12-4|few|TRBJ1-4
TGTGCCAGCAGTTTACAAGCCGGTCCCCGCGGGAAACTGTTTTTT
CASSLQAGPRGKLFF